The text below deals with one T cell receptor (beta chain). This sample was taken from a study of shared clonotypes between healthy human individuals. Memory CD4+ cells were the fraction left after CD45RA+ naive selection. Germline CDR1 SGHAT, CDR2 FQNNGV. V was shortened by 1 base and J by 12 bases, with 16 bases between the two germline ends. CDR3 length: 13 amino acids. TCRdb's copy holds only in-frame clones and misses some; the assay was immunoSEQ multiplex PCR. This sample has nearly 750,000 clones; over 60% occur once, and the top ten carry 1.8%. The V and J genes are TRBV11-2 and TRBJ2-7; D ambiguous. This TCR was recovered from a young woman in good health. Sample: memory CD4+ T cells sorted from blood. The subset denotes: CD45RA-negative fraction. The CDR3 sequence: CASSLGHSAWRYF. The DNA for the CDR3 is TGTGCCAGCAGCTTAGGTCACTCGGCCTGGCGGTACTTC. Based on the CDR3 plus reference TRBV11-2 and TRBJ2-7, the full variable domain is EAGVAQSPRYKIIEKRQSVAFWCNPISGHATLYWYQQILGQGPKLLIQFQNNGVVDDSQLPKDRFSAERLKGVDSTLKIQPAKLEDSAVYLCASSLGHSAWRYFGPGTRLTVT.